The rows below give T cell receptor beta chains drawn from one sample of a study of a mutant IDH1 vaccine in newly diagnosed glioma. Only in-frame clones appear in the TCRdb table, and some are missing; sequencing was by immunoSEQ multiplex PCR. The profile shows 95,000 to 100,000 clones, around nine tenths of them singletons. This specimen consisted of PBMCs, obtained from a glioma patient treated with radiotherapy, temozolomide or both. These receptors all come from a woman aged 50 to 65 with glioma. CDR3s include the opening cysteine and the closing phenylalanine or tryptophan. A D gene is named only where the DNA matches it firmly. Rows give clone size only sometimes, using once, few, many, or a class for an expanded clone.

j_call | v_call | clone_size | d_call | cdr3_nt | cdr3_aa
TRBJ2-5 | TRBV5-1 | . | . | TGCGCCAGCAGCGGCGGGACAGTCAACCAAGAGACCCAGTACTTC | CASSGGTVNQETQYF
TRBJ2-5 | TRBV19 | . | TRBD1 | TGTGCCAGTAGTATTCAGGGGGCAGAGACCCAGTACTTC | CASSIQGAETQYF
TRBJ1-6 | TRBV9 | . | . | TGTGCCAGCAGCGTAGATTGGGGGGCGGATTCACCCCTCCACTTT | CASSVDWGADSPLHF
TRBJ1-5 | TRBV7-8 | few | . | TGTGCCAGCAGCTTAGCATGGGGTACTAGCAATCAGCCCCAGCATTTT | CASSLAWGTSNQPQHF
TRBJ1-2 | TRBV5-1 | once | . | TGCGCCAGCAGCCCAGACAGTCACTATGGCTACACCTTC | CASSPDSHYGYTF
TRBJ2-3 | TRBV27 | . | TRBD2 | TGTGCCAGCAGTATCTGGACTAGCGGGGTTACACAGGGTACGCAGTATTTT | CASSIWTSGVTQGTQYF
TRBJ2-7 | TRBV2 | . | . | TGTGCCAGCAGTACCGGGGGCGGGCAGAACCCCTACGAGCAGTACTTC | CASSTGGGQNPYEQYF
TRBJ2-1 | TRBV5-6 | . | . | TGTGCCAGCAGCGGTCTGGGGGAGGTCAGGAATGAGCAGTTCTTC | CASSGLGEVRNEQFF
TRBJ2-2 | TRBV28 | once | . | TGTGCCAGCAGTTTGGGATCCGGGGAGCTGTTTTTT | CASSLGSGELFF
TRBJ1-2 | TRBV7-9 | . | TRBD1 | TGTGCCAGCAGCTTATCAGGACAGGGGGAGTTTGGCTACACCTTC | CASSLSGQGEFGYTF
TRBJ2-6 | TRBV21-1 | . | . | TGTGCCAGCAGCAACGGGGGCTCTGGGGCCAACGTCCTGACTTTC | CASSNGGSGANVLTF
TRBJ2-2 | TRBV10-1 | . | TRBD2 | TGCGCCAGCAGTGATGGTTTAGCGGGATACACCGGGGAGCTGTTTTTT | CASSDGLAGYTGELFF
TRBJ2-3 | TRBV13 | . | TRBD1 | TGTGCCAGCAGCAAACAGGGGTCAGATACGCAGTATTTT | CASSKQGSDTQYF